This passage covers 16 T cell receptor beta chains from one sample sequenced in a study of cytomegalovirus exposure and HLA in healthy donors. The PCR had 60 Vbeta and 13 Jbeta primers. Produced via immunoSEQ multiplex PCR; TCRdb's table is partial and in-frame only. The sample shows 140,000 or so clones, about 80% of them seen only once. The sequenced sample consisted of PBMCs. The receptor source for this set is a man between 40 and 49 years old in good health and CMV-seronegative.

A few counts support this clone. This sequence joins TRBV2 and TRBJ2-6, with 7 positions matching TRBD1. This CDR3 comprises 14 residues. CDR1 SNHLY and CDR2 FYNNEI come from the germline V gene. The trim removed 7 bases at V and 2 bases at J, leaving 2 bases unmatched. The CDR3 nucleotides read TGTGCCAGCAAAGGGGGCGCTGGGGCCAACGTCCTGACTTTC. This codes for CASKGGAGANVLTF.

The chain joins TRBV7-2 to TRBJ2-5, with D possibly TRBD2 on 6 matching bases. Trimming removed 5 bases at V and 10 bases at J, with 8 bases between. Germline CDR1 is SGHTA and CDR2 is FQGNSA. This CDR3 region has 10 residues. The CDR3 bases are TGTGCCAGCAGCCGGGGAGGCCAGTACTTC. This sequence encodes CASSRGGQYF. The complete variable domain, with remaining parts taken from reference TRBV7-2 and TRBJ2-5, reads GAGVSQSPSNKVTEKGKDVELRCDPISGHTALYWYRQSLGQGLEFLIYFQGNSAPDKSGLPSDRFSAERTGGSVSTLTIQRTQQEDSAVYLCASSRGGQYFGPGTRLLVL.

This rearrangement joins TRBV5-1 to TRBJ2-3; unclear D gene. Trimming took 0 bases from V and 1 from J, leaving 6 bases between them. There are 14 residues in the CDR3. From germline, CDR1 is SGHRS and CDR2 YFSETQ. The CDR3 here is CASSLAIGTDTQYF. The CDR3 DNA reads TGCGCCAGCAGCTTGGCTATCGGCACAGATACGCAGTATTTT.

This chain connects TRBV19 to TRBJ2-7; 7 nucleotides align to TRBD1. The germline gives CDR1 LNHDA, CDR2 SQIVND (reference sequence). The CDR3 length is 15 residues. V lost 3 bases to trimming and J lost 2 bases; unmatched junction nucleotides: 7. For the CDR3, the DNA is TGTGCCAGTAGTATCGCCGGGACAGAAACCTACGAGCAGTACTTC. Its protein product is CASSIAGTETYEQYF. Looking up the rest from reference TRBV19 and TRBJ2-7 gives the full variable domain: DGGITQSPKYLFRKEGQNVTLSCEQNLNHDAMYWYRQDPGQGLRLIYYSQIVNDFQKGDIAEGYSVSREKKESFPLTVTSAQKNPTAFYLCASSIAGTETYEQYFGPGTRLTVT.

The genes are TRBV6-1 and TRBJ1-2; TRBD1 agrees at 7 bases. The CDR3 extends over 14 amino acids. Germline lookup yields CDR1 MNHNS and CDR2 SASEGT. Unmatched junction bases numbered 4, after V lost 2 bases and J lost 4 bases. The chain's CDR3 is CASSESGTVYGYTF. The CDR3 DNA follows: TGTGCCAGCAGTGAATCGGGGACAGTCTATGGCTACACCTTC.

This chain joins TRBV10-3 and TRBJ2-5; weak D call: TRBD1 (5 bases). V was cut by 10 bases and J by 4 bases, with 13 bases left in between. The CDR3 length is 12 residues. CDR1 ENHRY and CDR2 SYGVKD come from the germline V gene. The CDR3 nucleotides are TGTGCCACCGAAGGACAAGCAGAGACCCAGTACTTC. It translates to CATEGQAETQYF.

The rearrangement links TRBV28 to TRBJ1-5, with TRBD1 matching 9 bases. Trimming cost V 5 bases and J 1 base; bases outside gene matches: 6. This CDR3 region has 16 residues. Germline CDR1 is MDHEN and CDR2 is SYDVKM. The CDR3 is CASSQTGGESNQPQHF. The CDR3, as DNA: TGTGCCAGCAGTCAAACAGGGGGCGAGAGCAATCAGCCCCAGCATTTT. Complete variable domain (other parts from reference TRBV28 and TRBJ1-5): DVKVTQSSRYLVKRTGEKVFLECVQDMDHENMFWYRQDPGLGLRLIYFSYDVKMKEKGDIPEGYSVSREKKERFSLILESASTNQTSMYLCASSQTGGESNQPQHFGDGTRLSIL.

This sequence joins TRBV7-9 and TRBJ1-1, with 9 bases fitting TRBD1. The CDR3 is made up of 17 amino acids. Losses at the gene ends were 5 bases for V and 1 base for J; bases not matched to a gene: 11. Germline-derived CDR1 and CDR2 are SEHNR and FQNEAQ (reference sequence). The CDR3 DNA is TGTGCCAGCAGCCTAGGGGCGGGACAGGGCGAGAACACTGAAGCTTTCTTT. Encoded protein: CASSLGAGQGENTEAFF.

The chain uses TRBV7-6 and TRBJ2-5; 11 bases map to TRBD1. The trim removed 5 bases at V and 4 bases at J, leaving 3 bases unmatched. Germline V gene lookup returns CDR1 SGHVS and CDR2 FNYEAQ. The CDR3 spans 14 residues. The CDR3 loop reads CASSQGTGGETQYF. The CDR3 region has the DNA TGTGCCAGCAGCCAAGGGACAGGGGGAGAGACCCAGTACTTC. Drawing the rest from reference TRBV7-6 and TRBJ2-5, the complete variable domain is GAGVSQSPRYKVTKRGQDVALRCDPISGHVSLYWYRQALGQGPEFLTYFNYEAQQDKSGLPNDRFSAERPEGSISTLTIQRTEQRDSAMYRCASSQGTGGETQYFGPGTRLLVL.

The chain couples TRBV4-1 to TRBJ2-1; 11 bases are shared with TRBD2. From germline, CDR1 is MGHRA and CDR2 YSYEKL. Losses at the gene ends were 4 bases for V and 4 bases for J; bases not matched to a gene: 9. There are 17 residues in the CDR3. CDR3: CASSPGRLAGSYNEQFF. The DNA of the CDR3 is TGCGCCAGCAGCCCTGGTCGACTAGCGGGGTCATACAATGAGCAGTTCTTC.

The rearrangement uses TRBV10-2 and TRBJ1-5, with 8 positions matching TRBD1. V lost 5 bases and J lost 5; bases outside the gene matches: 2. CDR1 is WSHSY and CDR2 is SAAADI in the germline V gene. The CDR3 totals 13 residues. CDR3 sequence (DNA): TGCGCCAGCAGTTTACAGGGGGATCAGCCCCAGCATTTT. Translation gives CASSLQGDQPQHF.

The genes are TRBV9 and TRBJ1-5; D remains ambiguous. There are 13 residues in the CDR3. Looked up from germline, CDR1 is SGDLS and CDR2 is YYNGEE. Trimming took off 0 bases at V and 4 bases at J, with 5 bases between the two ends. The DNA for the CDR3 is TGTGCCAGCAGCGTAGCAGAAAATCAGCCCCAGCATTTT. Translation gives CASSVAENQPQHF.

The V gene is TRBV25-1, the J gene TRBJ1-1; TRBD1 is a possible D gene (6 bases). Germline CDR1 MGHDK, CDR2 SYGVNS. The CDR3 is 13 residues long. The V and J ends lost 4 bases and 3 bases respectively, with 9 bases between them. The CDR3 sequence: CASSAAGDTEAFF. The DNA for the CDR3 is TGTGCCAGCAGTGCGGCAGGGGACACTGAAGCTTTCTTT.

The CDR3, as DNA: TGTGCCAGCAGCGTAGGAGAGGGGGCGAATTTGCCCCTCCACTTT. Translation gives CASSVGEGANLPLHF. J is TRBJ1-6 and V is TRBV9; 7 nucleotides align to TRBD1. CDR1 is SGDLS and CDR2 is YYNGEE in the germline V gene. Unmatched junction bases numbered 10, after V lost 0 bases and J lost 13 bases. This CDR3 comprises 15 residues.

The chain uses TRBV13 and TRBJ1-1; tentatively, D is TRBD1 (5 bases). V was cut by 3 bases and J by 1 base, with 12 bases left in between. Germline V gene lookup returns CDR1 PRHDT and CDR2 FYEKMQ (reference sequence). CDR3 length: 15 amino acids. The CDR3 loop is CASSFRVFRNTEAFF. The CDR3 coding sequence is TGTGCCAGCAGCTTCAGGGTGTTCCGGAACACTGAAGCTTTCTTT. Full variable domain (rest looked up from reference TRBV13 and TRBJ1-1): AAGVIQSPRHLIKEKRETATLKCYPIPRHDTVYWYQQGPGQDPQFLISFYEKMQSDKGSIPDRFSAQQFSDYHSELNMSSLELGDSALYFCASSFRVFRNTEAFFGQGTRLTVV.

Only one count was recorded for this clone. The chain carries TRBV18 and TRBJ2-6; D is unresolved. Trimming left V 0 bases short and J 3 bases short, with 9 bases between. The CDR3 length is 16 residues. CDR1 is KGHSH, CDR2 LQKENI, per germline. This chain's CDR3 is CASSPPTGFGANVLTF. The CDR3 bases are TGTGCCAGCTCACCACCGACCGGGTTTGGGGCCAACGTCCTGACTTTC.